This T cell receptor (beta chain) was obtained from a study of blood T cell repertoires in COVID-19. The overall study: The origin of the acute and convalescent COVID-19 samples was the United States, Italy and Spain. Sample material is recorded as cDNA or gDNA derived from T cells, B-cell-depleted T cells, or PBMCs.

Followed over time, Seattle patients had been enrolled while infection was active. Germline CDR1 is MNHEY and CDR2 is SVGAGI. V was clipped by 2 bases and J by 7 bases, with 14 bases between them. The CDR3 is 15 residues long. Produced via immunoSEQ multiplex PCR; TCRdb's table is partial and in-frame only. The repertoire holds around 100,000 clones, with about 90% as singletons. Sequencing was done on a sample of peripheral blood. The gene calls are TRBV6-5 and TRBJ1-4; D may be TRBD1 (5 bases). The receptor's source is a man aged 18 to 35 with COVID-19, enrolled during active disease. CDR3 residues: CASSYRGREGEKLFF. CDR3 bases: TGTGCCAGCAGTTACCGCGGCAGGGAGGGTGAAAAACTGTTTTTT.